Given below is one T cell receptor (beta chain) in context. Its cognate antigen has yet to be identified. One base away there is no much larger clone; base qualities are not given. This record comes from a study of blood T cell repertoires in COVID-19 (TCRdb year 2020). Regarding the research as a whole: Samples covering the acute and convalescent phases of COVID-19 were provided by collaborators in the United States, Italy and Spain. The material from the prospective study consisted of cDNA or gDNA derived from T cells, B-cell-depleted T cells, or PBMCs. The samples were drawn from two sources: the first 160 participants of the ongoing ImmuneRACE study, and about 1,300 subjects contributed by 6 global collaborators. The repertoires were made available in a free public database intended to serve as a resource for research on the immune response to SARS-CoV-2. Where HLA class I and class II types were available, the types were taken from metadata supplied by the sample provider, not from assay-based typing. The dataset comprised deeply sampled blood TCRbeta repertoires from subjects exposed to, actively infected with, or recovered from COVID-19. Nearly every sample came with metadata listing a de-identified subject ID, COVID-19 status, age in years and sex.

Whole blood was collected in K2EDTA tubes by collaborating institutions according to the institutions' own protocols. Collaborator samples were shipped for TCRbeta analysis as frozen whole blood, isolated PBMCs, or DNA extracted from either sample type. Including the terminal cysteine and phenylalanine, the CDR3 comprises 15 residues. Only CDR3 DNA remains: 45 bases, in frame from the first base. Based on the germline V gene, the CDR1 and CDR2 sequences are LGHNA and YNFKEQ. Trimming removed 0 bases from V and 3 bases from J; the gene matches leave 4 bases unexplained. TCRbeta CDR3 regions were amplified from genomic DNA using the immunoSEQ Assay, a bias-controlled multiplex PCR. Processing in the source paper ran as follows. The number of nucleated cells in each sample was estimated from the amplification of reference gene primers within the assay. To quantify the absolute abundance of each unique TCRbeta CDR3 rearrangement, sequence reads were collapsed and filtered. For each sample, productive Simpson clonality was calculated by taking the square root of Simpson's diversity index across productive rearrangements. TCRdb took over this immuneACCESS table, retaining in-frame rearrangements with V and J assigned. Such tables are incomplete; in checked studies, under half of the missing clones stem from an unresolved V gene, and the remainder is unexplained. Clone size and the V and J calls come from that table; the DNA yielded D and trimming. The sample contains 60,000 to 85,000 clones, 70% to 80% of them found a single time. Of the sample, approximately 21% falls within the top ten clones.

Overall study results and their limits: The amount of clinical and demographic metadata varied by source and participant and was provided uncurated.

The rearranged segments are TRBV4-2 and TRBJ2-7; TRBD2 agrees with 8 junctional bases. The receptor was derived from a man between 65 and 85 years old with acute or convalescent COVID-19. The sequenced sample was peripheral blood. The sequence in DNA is TGTGCCAGCAGCCAAGAAACTAGCGGTCTCTACGAGCAGTACTTC. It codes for CASSQETSGLYEQYF.